The 15 T cell receptor beta chains in this list originate from one sample, sequenced in a study of cytomegalovirus exposure and HLA in healthy donors. The PCR employed 60 Vbeta primers together with 13 Jbeta primers. Clones were read by immunoSEQ multiplex PCR, and TCRdb kept only the in-frame ones, dropping some. The sample records some 170,000 clones, roughly 87% being singletons. Sequenced input: PBMCs. These receptors were taken from a woman under 40 in good health and CMV-seronegative.

The gene calls are TRBV15 and TRBJ2-7, with 7 bases that match TRBD2. Germline CDR1 reads LNHNV; CDR2 reads YYDKDF (reference sequence). The CDR3 extends over 16 amino acids. V lost 5 bases and J lost 3; bases outside the gene matches: 13. CDR3 loop: CATSGLGPVLRYEQYF. In nucleotides, the CDR3 is TGTGCCACCAGCGGACTAGGGCCAGTGTTGCGCTACGAGCAGTACTTC.

For the CDR3, the DNA is TGTGCCACCAGCAGAGATAGCTATTCACCCCTCCACTTT. Translating it yields CATSRDSYSPLHF. The V gene is TRBV15, the J gene TRBJ1-6, with no clear D. The CDR3 sequence is 13 residues long. Germline CDR1 is LNHNV and CDR2 is YYDKDF (reference sequence). Trimming removed 0 bases at V and 8 bases at J, with 5 bases between.

The chain joins TRBV6-4 to TRBJ2-1, with TRBD2 matching 9 bases. The ends lost 1 base at V and 2 bases at J; junction bases unmatched: 3. Germline CDR1 is MRHNA and CDR2 is SNTAGT. The CDR3 totals 16 residues. The CDR3 region has the DNA TGTGCCAGCAGTGACTTAGCGGGAGTCCCCTACAATGAGCAGTTCTTC. It is translated as CASSDLAGVPYNEQFF.

This sequence joins TRBV7-2 and TRBJ2-6, with D tentatively TRBD1 (6 bases). This CDR3 has 17 residues. Germline loops: CDR1 SGHTA, CDR2 FQGNSA. The germline V and J ends were trimmed by 3 bases and 0 bases, with 12 bases remaining between them. CDR3 protein: CASSLDSLGSGANVLTF. DNA of the CDR3: TGTGCCAGCAGCTTGGACAGCTTGGGCTCTGGGGCCAACGTCCTGACTTTC.

This clone was seen once. This sequence joins TRBV27 and TRBJ2-3; possibly TRBD2 for D (6 bases). The CDR3 covers 15 residues. The V gene lost 3 bases and the J gene lost 2 bases, with 12 bases spanning the gap. The V gene's germline CDR1 is MNHEY and CDR2 SMNVEV (reference sequence). CDR3 region: CASSFGRGLTDTQYF. The CDR3 DNA reads as TGTGCCAGCAGTTTCGGGCGGGGCCTCACAGATACGCAGTATTTT.

This chain connects TRBV30 to TRBJ2-5; possible D gene TRBD2, 6 bases. V lost 4 bases and J lost 4, with 19 bases in between. The CDR3 is made up of 15 amino acids. Germline lookup yields CDR1 GTSNPN and CDR2 SVGIG (reference sequence). The CDR3 region has the DNA TGTGCCTGGACCAACAACAGGAGGCGGGGAGAGACCCAGTACTTC. It specifies CAWTNNRRRGETQYF.

The chain employs TRBV6-1 and TRBJ1-2; no definite D call. CDR1 is MNHNS and CDR2 is SASEGT in the germline V gene. CDR3 size: 15 residues. V was trimmed by 1 base and J by 2 bases, leaving 11 bases between them. CDR3 region: CASSEGTVTNYGYTF. Written as DNA, the CDR3 is TGTGCCAGCAGTGAAGGAACAGTCACCAACTATGGCTACACCTTC.

In this sample, this clone turned up a few times. The chain employs TRBV7-9 and TRBJ2-6, with D tentatively TRBD1 (5 bases). The V gene's germline CDR1 is SEHNR and CDR2 FQNEAQ (reference sequence). The CDR3 loop spans 16 amino acids. With 3 bases removed from V and 4 bases from J, the gap between germline ends came to 13 bases. The CDR3 nucleotides read TGTGCCAGCAGCTTTACAGGCCTTTGGGGGGCCAACGTCCTGACTTTC. It specifies CASSFTGLWGANVLTF.

This clone was recorded once. The chain links TRBV27 to TRBJ2-5; maybe TRBD2 (6 bases). The CDR3 has 22 residues. Germline CDR1 MNHEY, CDR2 SMNVEV (reference sequence). The V end lost 0 bases, the J end lost 1 base, and 30 bases lay between the germline ends. The CDR3 sequence: CASSLSVPGWAPPEGTQETQYF. CDR3 sequence (DNA): TGTGCCAGCAGTTTATCGGTTCCGGGGTGGGCCCCGCCGGAGGGCACCCAAGAGACCCAGTACTTC.

V and J are TRBV4-3 and TRBJ2-5, with 11 nucleotides matching TRBD2. The CDR3 totals 17 residues. Trimming removed 2 bases from V and 2 bases from J; junction bases left unmatched: 7. Germline V gene lookup returns CDR1 LGHNA and CDR2 YSLEER. CDR3 nucleotides: TGCGCCAGCAGCCAACTACTAGCGGGGGTCGGTCAAGAGACCCAGTACTTC. Translation gives CASSQLLAGVGQETQYF.

The gene calls are TRBV28 and TRBJ2-7; 11 bases are a match to TRBD2. V lost 7 bases and J lost 2; bases outside the gene matches: 4. The CDR3 loop spans 14 amino acids. Germline loops: CDR1 MDHEN, CDR2 SYDVKM. The CDR3 reads CASISSGRAYEQYF. The CDR3 nucleotides read TGTGCCAGCATTAGTAGCGGGAGGGCCTACGAGCAGTACTTC.

V usage is TRBV28 and J usage is TRBJ2-7; D is perhaps TRBD1 (6 bases). CDR3 length equals 16 residues. Germline CDR1 is MDHEN and CDR2 is SYDVKM. With 3 bases removed from V and 0 bases from J, the gap between germline ends came to 15 bases. CDR3 residues: CASSFLDRRSSYEQYF. CDR3 DNA sequence: TGTGCCAGCAGTTTCCTTGACAGGAGGAGCTCCTACGAGCAGTACTTC.

This clone was counted once. V gene TRBV18 combines with J gene TRBJ1-5; 9 bases are a match to TRBD1. The germline V gene encodes CDR1 KGHSH and CDR2 LQKENI. Trimming cost V 3 bases and J 7 bases; bases outside gene matches: 10. This CDR3 is built from 16 residues. CDR3: CASSPIGTGLGQPQHF. In DNA, the CDR3 is TGTGCCAGCTCACCCATCGGGACAGGGCTGGGACAGCCCCAGCATTTT.

The CDR3 region has the DNA TGTGCCATCAGTGGACAGGACCCCAATCAGCCCCAGCATTTT. It translates to CAISGQDPNQPQHF. The chain recombines TRBV10-3 with TRBJ1-5; D might be TRBD1 (6 bases). This CDR3 has 14 residues. From germline, CDR1 is ENHRY and CDR2 SYGVKD. V lost 4 bases, J lost 3 bases, and 10 bases lay in between.

The chain joins TRBV5-1 to TRBJ1-5, with D maybe TRBD1 (5 bases). CDR3 length: 17 amino acids. CDR1 SGHRS and CDR2 YFSETQ come from the germline V gene. With 4 bases removed from V and 5 bases from J, the gap between germline ends came to 22 bases. The CDR3: CASSPGTLTGDHQPQHF. In DNA, the CDR3 is TGCGCCAGCAGCCCGGGGACCCTTACGGGAGATCATCAGCCCCAGCATTTT. Full variable domain (remainder filled in from reference TRBV5-1 and TRBJ1-5): KAGVTQTPRYLIKTRGQQVTLSCSPISGHRSVSWYQQTPGQGLQFLFEYFSETQRNKGNFPGRFSGRQFSNSRSEMNVSTLELGDSALYLCASSPGTLTGDHQPQHFGDGTRLSIL.